This note documents a single T cell receptor beta chain sequence. Its binding antigen is unknown. No base quality values were provided; no much bigger clone lies one nucleotide off. The sample is drawn from a study of control samples from healthy donors and cancer patients (dated by TCRdb to the early 2020s). V is cut by 4 bases and J by 7 bases, and the space between the germline ends is 11 bases. CDR1 is given as MNHEY and CDR2 as SMNVEV, both from the germline V gene (reference sequence). The CDR3 runs 12 amino acids, cysteine and phenylalanine included. This entry keeps only the CDR3 DNA: 36 bases, framed from base 1. Libraries came from the immunoSEQ multiplex PCR assay. As stored in TCRdb, this immuneACCESS dataset retains in-frame rearrangements with V and J assigned. A fraction of the clones does not appear; measured against another copy, unresolved V genes explain less than half of the discrepancy, and the remainder lacks a known reason. The sample data list about 180,000 clones, and roughly nine tenths of these were observed just once. The ten largest clonotypes hold approximately 1.5% of the sample.

Specimen: blood. Recombination connected TRBV27 to TRBJ2-7; there is no confident call for the D gene. The clonotype was recovered from a man younger than 45 in good health. The CDR3 loop reads CASSSASREQYF. The DNA is as follows: TGTGCCAGCAGTTCGGCATCCCGGGAGCAGTACTTC.